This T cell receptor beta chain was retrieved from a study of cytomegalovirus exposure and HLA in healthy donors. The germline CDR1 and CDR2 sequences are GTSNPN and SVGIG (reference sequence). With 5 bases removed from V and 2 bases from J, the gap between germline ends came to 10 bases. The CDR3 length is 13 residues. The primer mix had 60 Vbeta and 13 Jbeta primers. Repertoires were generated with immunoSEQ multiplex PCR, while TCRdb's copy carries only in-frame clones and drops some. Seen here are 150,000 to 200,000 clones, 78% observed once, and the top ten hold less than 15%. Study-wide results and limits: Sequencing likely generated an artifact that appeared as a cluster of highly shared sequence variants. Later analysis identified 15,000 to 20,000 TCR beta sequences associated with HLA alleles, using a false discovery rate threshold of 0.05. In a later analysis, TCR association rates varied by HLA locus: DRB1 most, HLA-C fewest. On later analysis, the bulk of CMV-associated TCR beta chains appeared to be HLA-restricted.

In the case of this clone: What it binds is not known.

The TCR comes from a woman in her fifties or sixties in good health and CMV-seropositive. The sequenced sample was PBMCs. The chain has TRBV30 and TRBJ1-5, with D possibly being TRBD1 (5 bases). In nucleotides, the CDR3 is TGTGCCTGGGCGGAGGGGCGCAATCAGCCCCAGCATTTT. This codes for CAWAEGRNQPQHF. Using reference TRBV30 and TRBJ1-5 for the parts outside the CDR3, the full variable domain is SQTIHQWPATLVQPVGSPLSLECTVEGTSNPNLYWYRQAAGRGLQLLFYSVGIGQISSEVPQNLSASRPQDRQFILSSKKLLLSDSGFYLCAWAEGRNQPQHFGDGTRLSIL.